This T cell receptor beta chain was sequenced in a study of T cell responses to AZD1222 COVID-19 vaccine. The V end was cut by 2 bases, the J end by 5 bases, with 9 bases between. Germline assignment: CDR1 SGHTA and CDR2 FQGNSA. This CDR3 region has 13 residues. Of note for this clone: The antigen remains unidentified.

Clones were read by immunoSEQ multiplex PCR, and TCRdb kept only the in-frame ones, dropping some. Its table records some 150,000 clones. Whole-study findings and limits: In a largely white British group with more females than males, clonal diversity was possibly underestimated. Baseline seropositivity characterized only a handful of AZD1222 recipients.

The chain links TRBV7-2 to TRBJ1-2; D call uncertain. The sequenced sample was peripheral blood. The origin of this receptor is an adult in good health. The CDR3 nucleotides read TGTGCCAGCAGCTTAATTGTGGAGTATGGCTACACCTTC. It is translated as CASSLIVEYGYTF.